This T cell receptor beta chain was observed in a study of T cell repertoires in cytomegalovirus infection. Study-wide background: Public TCR beta signatures were indicative of both CMV infection and a matching HLA type. Findings and limits, study-wide: HLA-C-restricted, CMV-specific TCR beta clonotypes were dominant ex vivo. Accumulated public TCR beta family frequency recognized individuals carrying CMV together with the relevant HLA.

MiXCR, run by TCRdb on the reads, gives a single entry per CDR3 protein. The table shows some 77,000 distinct CDR3 sequences, with around 3.4% occurring only once. This clonotype was seen many times. Its matching antigen is unknown. Per the germline V gene, CDR1 is MNHEY and CDR2 is SVGEGT. Germline trimming cut 6 bases from V and 5 bases from J; bases unmatched to any gene: 4. This CDR3 has 14 amino acids. The chain recombines TRBV6-2 or TRBV6-3 with TRBJ2-3; 11 bases are shared with TRBD2. The source material was PBMCs. This receptor was identified in a human donor in good health (CMV status not recorded). Some clones in this sample may be carry-over from other donors' samples. The CDR3 is CASRLTSGGDTQYF. In DNA form, the CDR3 reads TGTGCCAGCAGGCTTACTAGCGGGGGAGATACGCAGTATTTT.